These 31 T cell receptor beta chains were sequenced from one sample in a study of T cell repertoires in cytomegalovirus infection (dated by TCRdb to about 2019). The instrument was an Illumina HiSeq 1500. TCRdb trimmed the raw reads at Q25, called clones with MiXCR and kept productive beta chains. A single entry per CDR3 protein holds the most common genes and DNA from its merged rows. A total of some 390,000 distinct CDR3 sequences appear in this sample, 15% to 20% of them only once. Clones ranked in the top ten supply approximately 10% of the sample. Material: PBMCs. The receptors were gathered from a human donor in good health (CMV status not recorded). Some clones in this sample may be carry-over from other donors' samples.

This clonotype turned up a few times. V usage is TRBV7-2 and J usage is TRBJ1-2; possible D gene TRBD1, 6 bases. Germline assignment: CDR1 SGHTA and CDR2 FQGNSA. The CDR3 extends over 12 amino acids. V shed 5 bases and J shed 6 bases, with 10 bases lying between them. The CDR3 here is CASSRTVDGYTF. CDR3 in DNA: TGTGCCAGCAGCAGGACAGTCGATGGCTACACCTTC.

The V call is TRBV12-3 or TRBV12-4, the J call TRBJ1-5; no clear D gene. CDR3 length: 12 amino acids. V was shortened by 6 bases and J by 7 bases, with 10 bases between the two germline ends. CDR3 sequence reads: CASRSEGQPQHF. CDR3 DNA: TGTGCCAGCAGGAGTGAGGGCCAGCCCCAGCATTTT.

At least ten counts were recorded for this clonotype. This chain joins TRBV7-8 and TRBJ1-1; D gene unclear. Per the germline V gene, CDR1 is SGHVS and CDR2 is FQNEAQ. The CDR3 totals 11 residues. Trimming took off 3 bases at V and 7 bases at J, with 6 bases between the two ends. This CDR3 is CASSLGFEAFF. CDR3 in DNA: TGTGCCAGCAGCTTGGGCTTTGAAGCTTTCTTT.

This clonotype occurred many times. The chain has TRBV12-3 or TRBV12-4 and TRBJ2-3, with D perhaps being TRBD1 or TRBD2 (5 bases each). The CDR3 is 15 amino acids. V was shortened by 5 bases and J by 1 base, with 13 bases between the two germline ends. CDR3 sequence (DNA): TGTGCCAGCAGTACGGGACGCCCTGGCACAGATACGCAGTATTTT. Translating it yields CASSTGRPGTDTQYF.

In this sample, this clonotype turned up many times. This chain uses TRBV7-9 with TRBJ2-7; 9 positions match TRBD1. Germline values: CDR1 SEHNR, CDR2 FQNEAQ (reference sequence). The length of the CDR3 is 14 residues. The J segment lost 2 bases and the V segment lost 5 bases, leaving 4 bases of the junction unmatched. The CDR3: CASSQGQGPYEQYF. CDR3 nucleotide sequence: TGTGCCAGCAGCCAGGGACAGGGTCCCTACGAGCAGTACTTC. The whole variable domain, filled in from reference TRBV7-9 and TRBJ2-7, reads DTGVSQNPRHKITKRGQNVTFRCDPISEHNRLYWYRQTLGQGPEFLTYFQNEAQLEKSRLLSDRFSAERPKGSFSTLEIQRTEQGDSAMYLCASSQGQGPYEQYFGPGTRLTVT.

This clonotype was detected a few times. The chain recombines TRBV14 with TRBJ2-7; D gene ambiguous. The CDR3 spans 14 residues. Germline V gene sequence: CDR1 SGHDN, CDR2 FVKESK. Trimming left V 2 bases short and J 2 bases short, with 10 bases between. In nucleotides, the CDR3 is TGTGCCAGCAGCCAAAGTAATTTTCCCTACGAGCAGTACTTC. This translates into CASSQSNFPYEQYF.

The genes are TRBV10-3 and TRBJ2-3, with a weak D call TRBD1 (6 bases). V was shortened by 6 bases and J by 0 bases, with 13 bases between the two germline ends. This CDR3 is 15 amino acids long. Germline V lookup: CDR1 ENHRY, CDR2 SYGVKD. The CDR3 spells CAISAGQISTDTQYF. CDR3 coding DNA: TGTGCCATCAGCGCCGGACAGATAAGCACAGATACGCAGTATTTT.

This clonotype has a count of ten or more. The rearrangement uses TRBV7-2 and TRBJ2-3; D is perhaps TRBD1 or TRBD2 (5 bases each). Germline-derived CDR1 and CDR2 are SGHTA and FQGNSA. V was clipped by 5 bases and J by 4 bases, with 19 bases between them. The CDR3 loop spans 16 amino acids. CDR3 residues: CASSLEGPTLADTQYF. The CDR3 coding sequence is TGTGCCAGCAGCCTAGAGGGACCCACCTTGGCAGATACGCAGTATTTT.

The chain uses TRBV19 and TRBJ2-2; 12 positions agree with TRBD1. CDR3 length: 15 residues. CDR1 and CDR2 (germline): LNHDA, SQIVND (reference sequence). The V segment lost 10 bases and the J segment 4 bases; nucleotides outside the gene matches: 7. CDR3 bases: TGTGCCACCGGGACAGGGGGCGTCGGCACCGGGGAGCTGTTTTTT. Protein sequence: CATGTGGVGTGELFF.

The V and J genes are TRBV3-1 and TRBJ1-2, with D unclear. With 8 bases removed from V and 8 bases from J, the gap between germline ends came to 12 bases. This CDR3 has 11 residues. Germline CDR1 LGHDT, CDR2 YNNKEL (reference sequence). The DNA for the CDR3 is TGTGCCAGCGGCGGAGTAGAAGGCTACACCTTC. Protein: CASGGVEGYTF. The variable domain in full, with the rest retrieved from reference TRBV3-1 and TRBJ1-2, is DTAVSQTPKYLVTQMGNDKSIKCEQNLGHDTMYWYKQDSKKFLKIMFSYNNKELIINETVPNRFSPKSPDKAHLNLHINSLELGDSAVYFCASGGVEGYTFGSGTRLTVV.

This clonotype was seen at least ten times. The J gene is TRBJ1-5, the V gene TRBV7-8; 7 nucleotides match TRBD1. The CDR3 has 16 amino acids. J lost 4 bases, V lost 5 bases, and 11 bases had no gene match. CDR1 is SGHVS and CDR2 is FQNEAQ in the germline V gene. CDR3 region: CASSASRGQRNQPQHF. The CDR3 DNA sequence: TGTGCCAGCAGCGCTTCAAGGGGACAGAGGAATCAGCCCCAGCATTTT. The full variable domain, rest sourced from reference TRBV7-8 and TRBJ1-5, is GAGVSQSPRYKVAKRGQDVALRCDPISGHVSLFWYQQALGQGPEFLTYFQNEAQLDKSGLPSDRFFAERPEGSVSTLKIQRTQQEDSAVYLCASSASRGQRNQPQHFGDGTRLSIL.

This rearrangement joins TRBV2 to TRBJ2-3; D unclear. V was cut by 8 bases and J by 5 bases, with 11 bases left in between. Per germline, CDR1 SNHLY and CDR2 FYNNEI. This CDR3 is built from 12 residues. The CDR3 bases are TGTGCCAGCCATATAATCGAAGATACGCAGTATTTT. This codes for CASHIIEDTQYF.

This clonotype has ten or more counts. The chain links TRBV7-2 to TRBJ1-1; no reliable D call. The germline V gene has CDR1 SGHTA and CDR2 FQGNSA. This CDR3 region has 13 residues. Trimming took 3 bases from V and 2 from J, leaving 7 bases between them. Written as DNA, the CDR3 is TGTGCCAGCAGCTTGGGGATAAACACTGAAGCTTTCTTT. Protein sequence: CASSLGINTEAFF.

The chain is built from TRBV20-1 and TRBJ1-5, with TRBD1 identical over 10 bases. J lost 1 base, V lost 5 bases, and 14 bases had no gene match. The germline V gene has CDR1 DFQATT and CDR2 SNEGSKA (reference sequence). The CDR3 has 18 residues. As DNA, the CDR3 is TGCAGTGCTGGACGAGGACAGGGGGGGGGACTAAGCAATCAGCCCCAGCATTTT. It is translated as CSAGRGQGGGLSNQPQHF.

V is TRBV30 and J is TRBJ2-7; D not certain. V lost 1 base and J lost 2, with 9 bases in between. Germline V gene lookup returns CDR1 GTSNPN and CDR2 SVGIG (reference sequence). CDR3 length: 13 residues. CDR3 coding DNA: TGTGCCTGGAGTGCTGATCCTACCTACGAGCAGTACTTC. Its protein product is CAWSADPTYEQYF. The whole variable domain, filled in from reference TRBV30 and TRBJ2-7, reads SQTIHQWPATLVQPVGSPLSLECTVEGTSNPNLYWYRQAAGRGLQLLFYSVGIGQISSEVPQNLSASRPQDRQFILSSKKLLLSDSGFYLCAWSADPTYEQYFGPGTRLTVT.

In its sample, this clonotype was seen a few times. The V and J genes are TRBV10-1 and TRBJ2-1; 11 bases agree with TRBD2. The CDR3 consists of 16 residues. The germline V gene encodes CDR1 WNHNN and CDR2 SYGVQD (reference sequence). V dropped 9 bases and J dropped 0; count of bases not matched to a gene: 7. The DNA of the CDR3 is TGCGCCAGTGCCGGGACTAGCGGAGTCTCCTACAATGAGCAGTTCTTC. Protein: CASAGTSGVSYNEQFF.

The V and J genes are TRBV5-1 and TRBJ1-1; TRBD1 aligns across 7 bases. The CDR3 spans 14 residues. Germline assignment: CDR1 SGHRS and CDR2 YFSETQ. Unmatched junction bases numbered 8, after V lost 4 bases and J lost 5 bases. In DNA form, the CDR3 reads TGCGCCAGCAGCCCTGGACAGGAAGGGACTGAAGCTTTCTTT. It codes for CASSPGQEGTEAFF.

This clonotype was found a few times. This sequence joins TRBV3-1 and TRBJ1-1, with 8 positions matching TRBD1. V shed 3 bases, J shed 1 base, and the junction held 4 bases outside the gene matches. CDR3 length: 15 amino acids. Germline CDR1 and CDR2: LGHDT and YNNKEL (reference sequence). CDR3 DNA: TGTGCCAGCAGCCAGGCCGGGACAGGGAACACTGAAGCTTTCTTT. Translating gives CASSQAGTGNTEAFF.

The chain combines TRBV19 with TRBJ2-7; 9 bases line up with TRBD1. Germline V gene sequence: CDR1 LNHDA, CDR2 SQIVND (reference sequence). With 5 bases clipped from V and 4 bases from J, the junction kept 9 bases outside the gene matches. The CDR3 is made up of 15 amino acids. Written as DNA, the CDR3 is TGTGCCAGTAGTGCGTCCGGGACAGGGCCATACGAGCAGTACTTC. Residues: CASSASGTGPYEQYF.

This clonotype was counted a few times. The V gene is TRBV15, the J gene TRBJ1-5, with D perhaps matching TRBD1 (6 bases). Trimming took off 0 bases at V and 6 bases at J, with 12 bases between the two ends. Germline V lookup: CDR1 LNHNV, CDR2 YYDKDF (reference sequence). There are 15 residues in the CDR3. CDR3 region: CATSRDGGPGQPQHF. CDR3 in DNA: TGTGCCACCAGCAGAGACGGGGGCCCCGGTCAGCCCCAGCATTTT.

The genes are TRBV7-3 and TRBJ2-3, with no clear D. Looked up from germline, CDR1 is SGHTA and CDR2 is FQGTGA. Trimming left V 4 bases short and J 0 bases short, with 8 bases between. The CDR3 has 14 residues. The CDR3 region is CASSSFTSTDTQYF. The CDR3 DNA reads as TGTGCCAGCAGCTCCTTCACTAGCACAGATACGCAGTATTTT.

The table lists this clonotype with a few counts. The V gene is TRBV7-8, the J gene TRBJ2-7; D may be TRBD1 (5 bases). Trimming removed 5 bases at V and 2 bases at J, with 13 bases between. The V gene's germline CDR1 is SGHVS and CDR2 FQNEAQ. CDR3 size: 14 residues. CDR3 nucleotides: TGTGCCAGCAGCCTCCGGACACGAACCTACGAGCAGTACTTC. Translated, it gives CASSLRTRTYEQYF.

The chain combines TRBV5-1 with TRBJ2-7; D is perhaps TRBD1 or TRBD2 (5 bases each). Germline V gene lookup returns CDR1 SGHRS and CDR2 YFSETQ. The CDR3 is 12 residues long. Trimming shortened V by 5 bases and J by 7 bases, and 13 bases separated the two germline ends. CDR3 nucleotides: TGCGCCAGCAGTCGGGGACCACCGGAGCAGTACTTC. Its protein product is CASSRGPPEQYF. The full variable domain, completed using reference TRBV5-1 and TRBJ2-7, is KAGVTQTPRYLIKTRGQQVTLSCSPISGHRSVSWYQQTPGQGLQFLFEYFSETQRNKGNFPGRFSGRQFSNSRSEMNVSTLELGDSALYLCASSRGPPEQYFGPGTRLTVT.

The chain combines TRBV12-5 with TRBJ2-1; 11 nucleotides agree with TRBD2. V was pared by 5 bases and J by 1 base, with 7 bases of the junction left unmatched. Germline CDR1 and CDR2: LGHNT and FRNRAP. The CDR3 spans 17 residues. This chain's CDR3 is CASGGGLAVGSYNEQFF. CDR3 sequence (DNA): TGTGCTAGTGGTGGGGGACTAGCGGTGGGTTCCTACAATGAGCAGTTCTTC.

CDR3 sequence reads: CAISEPKTGTPYEQYF. In DNA, the CDR3 is TGTGCCATCAGTGAGCCTAAAACCGGGACACCCTACGAGCAGTACTTC. The V call is TRBV10-3, the J call TRBJ2-7; TRBD1 is a possible D gene (6 bases). Germline loops: CDR1 ENHRY, CDR2 SYGVKD. The V end lost 2 bases, the J end lost 2 bases, and 16 bases lay between the germline ends. CDR3 length: 16 amino acids.

The sample holds many counts of this clonotype. This rearrangement joins TRBV4-3 to TRBJ2-1, with D tentatively TRBD2 (6 bases). Trimming took 0 bases from V and 4 from J, leaving 10 bases between them. CDR3 length equals 15 residues. CDR1 is LGHNA and CDR2 is YSLEER in the germline V gene. The chain's CDR3 is CASSQDGGEYNEQFF. CDR3 in DNA: TGCGCCAGCAGCCAAGATGGCGGGGAGTACAATGAGCAGTTCTTC.

This clonotype appeared a few times. This rearrangement joins TRBV12-5 to TRBJ1-2, with TRBD1 identical over 12 bases. Germline CDR1 reads LGHNT; CDR2 reads FRNRAP. V dropped 0 bases and J dropped 4; count of bases not matched to a gene: 15. The CDR3 runs 20 residues. CDR3 DNA: TGTGCTAGTGGTTTGGTACCGGGACAGGGGGCGGATAACATTCCCTATGGCTACACCTTC. Protein sequence: CASGLVPGQGADNIPYGYTF. The complete variable domain, with remaining parts taken from reference TRBV12-5 and TRBJ1-2, reads DARVTQTPRHKVTEMGQEVTMRCQPILGHNTVFWYRQTMMQGLELLAYFRNRAPLDDSGMPKDRFSAEMPDATLATLKIQPSEPRDSAVYFCASGLVPGQGADNIPYGYTFGSGTRLTVV.

V gene TRBV27 combines with J gene TRBJ1-1; tentatively, D is TRBD1 (5 bases). V gave up 11 bases and J gave up 9 bases, with 16 bases separating them. This CDR3 has 11 residues. Germline lookup yields CDR1 MNHEY and CDR2 SMNVEV (reference sequence). CDR3 region: CASSPGGKAFF. The CDR3, as DNA: TGTGCCTCTTCGCCCGGGGGAAAAGCTTTCTTT.

This clonotype has just a few counts. The V call is TRBV20-1, the J call TRBJ2-1; 12 bases align to TRBD1. Germline loops: CDR1 DFQATT, CDR2 SNEGSKA (reference sequence). V lost 6 bases and J lost 8; bases outside the gene matches: 11. The CDR3 totals 15 residues. The CDR3, as DNA: TGCAGTGCGTCGCCTTCCGGGACAGGGGGCTATGAGCAGTTCTTC. This codes for CSASPSGTGGYEQFF.

The chain combines TRBV6-6 with TRBJ1-2; tentatively, D is TRBD1 (5 bases). This CDR3 comprises 15 residues. The germline V gene encodes CDR1 MNHNY and CDR2 SVGAGI (reference sequence). The V gene lost 5 bases and the J gene lost 6 bases, with 19 bases spanning the gap. The CDR3, as DNA: TGTGCCAGCAGTACCCCGGGACGGCCCCAGGATGGCTACACCTTC. Its protein product is CASSTPGRPQDGYTF.

This clonotype occurred a few times. The chain recombines TRBV7-2 with TRBJ2-2; 8 bases are shared with TRBD1. The CDR3 extends over 17 amino acids. V lost 1 base, J lost 7 bases, and 11 bases stayed unmatched. Germline lookup yields CDR1 SGHTA and CDR2 FQGNSA. The CDR3 loop reads CASSLDQGARYVGELFF. CDR3 DNA sequence: TGTGCCAGCAGCTTAGACCAGGGGGCAAGATATGTCGGGGAGCTGTTTTTT.